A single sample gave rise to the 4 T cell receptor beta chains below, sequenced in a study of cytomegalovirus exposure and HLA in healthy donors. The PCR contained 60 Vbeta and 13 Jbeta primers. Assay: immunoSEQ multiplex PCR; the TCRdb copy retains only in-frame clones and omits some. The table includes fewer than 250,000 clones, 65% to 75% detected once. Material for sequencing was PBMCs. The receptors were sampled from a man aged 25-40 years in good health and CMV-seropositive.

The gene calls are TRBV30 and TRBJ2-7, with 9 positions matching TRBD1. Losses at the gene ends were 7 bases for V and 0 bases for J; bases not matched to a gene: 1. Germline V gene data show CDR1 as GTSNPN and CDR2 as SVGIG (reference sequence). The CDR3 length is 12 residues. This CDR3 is CASGQGSYEQYF. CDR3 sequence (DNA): TGTGCCTCGGGACAGGGCTCCTACGAGCAGTACTTC.

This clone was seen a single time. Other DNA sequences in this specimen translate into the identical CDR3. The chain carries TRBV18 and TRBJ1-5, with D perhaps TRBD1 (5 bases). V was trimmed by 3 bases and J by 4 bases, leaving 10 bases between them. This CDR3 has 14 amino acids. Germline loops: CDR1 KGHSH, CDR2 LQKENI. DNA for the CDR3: TGTGCCAGCTCACCGGGGCTGTCAAATCAGCCCCAGCATTTT. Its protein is CASSPGLSNQPQHF.

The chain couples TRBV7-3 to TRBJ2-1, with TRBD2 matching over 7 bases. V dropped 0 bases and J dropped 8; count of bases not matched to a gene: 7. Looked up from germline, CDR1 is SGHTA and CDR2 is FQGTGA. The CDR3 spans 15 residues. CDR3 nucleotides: TGTGCCAGCAGCTTAACGGCGGTAGGGAGGGATGAGCAGTTCTTC. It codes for CASSLTAVGRDEQFF.

The CDR3 sequence: CAWTQGFNEKLFF. CDR3 nucleotide sequence: TGTGCCTGGACCCAGGGTTTTAATGAAAAACTGTTTTTT. J is TRBJ1-4 and V is TRBV30; maybe TRBD1 (5 bases). Germline V lookup: CDR1 GTSNPN, CDR2 SVGIG (reference sequence). Trimming shortened V by 4 bases and J by 4 bases, and 10 bases separated the two germline ends. The CDR3 runs 13 residues. Drawing the rest from reference TRBV30 and TRBJ1-4, the complete variable domain is SQTIHQWPATLVQPVGSPLSLECTVEGTSNPNLYWYRQAAGRGLQLLFYSVGIGQISSEVPQNLSASRPQDRQFILSSKKLLLSDSGFYLCAWTQGFNEKLFFGSGTQLSVL.